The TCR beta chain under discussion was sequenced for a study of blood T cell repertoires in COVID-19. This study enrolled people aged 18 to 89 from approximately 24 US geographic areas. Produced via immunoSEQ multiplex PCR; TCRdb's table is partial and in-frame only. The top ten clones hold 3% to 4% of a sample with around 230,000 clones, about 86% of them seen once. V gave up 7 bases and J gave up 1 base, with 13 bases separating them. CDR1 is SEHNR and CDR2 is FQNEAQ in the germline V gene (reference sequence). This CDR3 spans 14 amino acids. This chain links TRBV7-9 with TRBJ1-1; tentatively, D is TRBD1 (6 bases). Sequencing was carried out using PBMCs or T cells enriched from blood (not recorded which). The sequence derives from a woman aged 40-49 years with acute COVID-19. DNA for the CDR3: TGTGCCAGCACCGGACCGACAGGGAACACTGAAGCTTTCTTT. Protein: CASTGPTGNTEAFF.